The 22 T cell receptor beta chains reported below all come from one sample, sequenced in a study of glioma-infiltrating T cells after dendritic cell vaccination. Assay: immunoSEQ multiplex PCR; the TCRdb copy retains only in-frame clones and omits some. The sample shows approximately 99,000 clones, around 80% of them seen only once. Time point reported: after dendritic cell vaccination, including at tumor progression/relapse. The source was blood, collected after dendritic cell vaccination. The receptors derive from a human donor with glioblastoma.

The chain joins TRBV4-1 to TRBJ2-7; D possibly corresponds to TRBD2 (6 bases). Germline V lookup: CDR1 MGHRA, CDR2 YSYEKL. The CDR3 is 14 residues long. V lost 0 bases to trimming and J lost 2 bases, with 8 bases between them. Here the CDR3 DNA reads TGCGCCAGCAGCCAAGATCCGGGGGCCTACGAGCAGTACTTC. Translation: CASSQDPGAYEQYF.

The chain employs TRBV4-1 and TRBJ2-5; 10 bases are shared with TRBD2. The CDR3 is made up of 20 amino acids. Germline CDR1 reads MGHRA; CDR2 reads YSYEKL. Germline trimming cut 0 bases from V and 4 bases from J; bases unmatched to any gene: 17. The CDR3 bases are TGCGCCAGCAGCCAAGATAGCGGAGGAAGCGGGAGGGCCGGGGTAGAGACCCAGTACTTC. Residues: CASSQDSGGSGRAGVETQYF.

CDR3 coding DNA: TGTGCCTGGAGTACCCGTGTCGGAGTAGCGGGAGGGCCGAAATTCTTC. Amino acid sequence: CAWSTRVGVAGGPKFF. This chain joins TRBV30 and TRBJ2-1, with 11 nucleotides matching TRBD2. Germline-derived CDR1 and CDR2 are GTSNPN and SVGIG (reference sequence). The CDR3 has 16 amino acids. V was pared by 2 bases and J by 16 bases, with 19 bases of the junction left unmatched.

The rearrangement joins TRBV18 to TRBJ2-7; D is perhaps TRBD1 (5 bases). Looked up from germline, CDR1 is KGHSH and CDR2 is LQKENI. This CDR3 spans 16 amino acids. Deletions cut 6 bases from V and 4 bases from J, with 22 bases between. The CDR3 nucleotides read TGTGCCAGCTCCCAACTGGGAAGGACAATAGCATACGAGCAGTACTTC. It codes for CASSQLGRTIAYEQYF.

The V and J genes are TRBV5-1 and TRBJ1-4, with D possibly TRBD1 on 5 matching bases. Germline CDR1 reads SGHRS; CDR2 reads YFSETQ. Trimming shortened V by 4 bases and J by 6 bases, and 13 bases separated the two germline ends. The CDR3 is made up of 14 amino acids. The CDR3 nucleotides are TGCGCCAGCAGCGCCCAGGGAGGAGATGAAAAACTGTTTTTT. This translates into CASSAQGGDEKLFF.

The chain carries TRBV27 and TRBJ2-7, with 9 positions matching TRBD1. Germline-derived CDR1 and CDR2 are MNHEY and SMNVEV (reference sequence). V dropped 6 bases and J dropped 5; count of bases not matched to a gene: 5. This CDR3 contains 13 residues. The CDR3 is CASRRRDRDEQYF. In DNA, the CDR3 is TGTGCCAGCAGAAGACGGGACAGGGACGAGCAGTACTTC.

The chain uses TRBV7-9 and TRBJ1-1; D gene uncertain. The CDR3 consists of 16 residues. Trimming took 2 bases from V and 5 from J, leaving 18 bases between them. Germline V lookup: CDR1 SEHNR, CDR2 FQNEAQ (reference sequence). The CDR3 sequence is CASSLPAGIRRTEAFF. CDR3 bases: TGTGCCAGCAGCTTACCAGCGGGCATTCGGAGGACTGAAGCTTTCTTT.

The chain uses TRBV27 and TRBJ1-2; 9 bases are shared with TRBD1. V lost 5 bases and J lost 8; bases outside the gene matches: 6. From germline, CDR1 is MNHEY and CDR2 SMNVEV (reference sequence). CDR3 length: 13 residues. CDR3 nucleotide sequence: TGTGCCAGCAGTCGTGGGACAGGGAAAGGCTACACCTTC. Encoded protein: CASSRGTGKGYTF.

This chain uses TRBV6-5 with TRBJ2-5; TRBD2 matches 11 bases. The germline V gene encodes CDR1 MNHEY and CDR2 SVGAGI. V was pared by 5 bases and J by 7 bases, with 6 bases of the junction left unmatched. This CDR3 has 14 amino acids. This chain's CDR3 is CASSKTSGDGTQYF. The CDR3 nucleotides read TGTGCCAGCAGTAAGACTAGCGGGGACGGGACCCAGTACTTC.

The rearrangement joins TRBV9 to TRBJ2-1, with TRBD2 matching 12 bases. V dropped 4 bases and J dropped 0; count of bases not matched to a gene: 14. Germline values: CDR1 SGDLS, CDR2 YYNGEE. CDR3 length equals 20 residues. CDR3 amino acids: CASSLRAGTSGPFSYNEQFF. The CDR3, as DNA: TGTGCCAGCAGCTTGCGAGCCGGGACTAGCGGGCCCTTCTCCTACAATGAGCAGTTCTTC.

This clone was observed a single time. The genes are TRBV5-1 and TRBJ1-1, with D unresolved. Trimming removed 2 bases at V and 0 bases at J, with 20 bases between. In germline, CDR1 is SGHRS, CDR2 YFSETQ. The CDR3 contains 18 residues. CDR3 sequence (DNA): TGCGCCAGCAGCTTCGCCGGAGCTCACATTTCCGTGAACACTGAAGCTTTCTTT. Protein sequence: CASSFAGAHISVNTEAFF. The whole variable domain, filled in from reference TRBV5-1 and TRBJ1-1, reads KAGVTQTPRYLIKTRGQQVTLSCSPISGHRSVSWYQQTPGQGLQFLFEYFSETQRNKGNFPGRFSGRQFSNSRSEMNVSTLELGDSALYLCASSFAGAHISVNTEAFFGQGTRLTVV.

This rearrangement joins TRBV18 to TRBJ2-1; D uncertain. The CDR3 has 15 amino acids. The V end was cut by 2 bases, the J end by 0 bases, with 8 bases between. Germline V lookup: CDR1 KGHSH, CDR2 LQKENI. CDR3 in amino acids: CASSPTGSSYNEQFF. CDR3 in DNA: TGTGCCAGCTCACCAACGGGTAGCTCCTACAATGAGCAGTTCTTC.

J is TRBJ2-1 and V is TRBV28; D is perhaps TRBD2 (5 bases). Trimming cost V 6 bases and J 0 bases, with 15 bases left between them. Germline values: CDR1 MDHEN, CDR2 SYDVKM. This CDR3 contains 16 residues. CDR3 sequence (DNA): TGTGCCAGCAGGCCCCGGGGAGAGGGCTCCTACAATGAGCAGTTCTTC. It specifies CASRPRGEGSYNEQFF.

The chain employs TRBV4-1 and TRBJ1-4; TRBD1 might be the D (5 bases). V shed 1 base and J shed 5 bases, with 11 bases lying between them. This CDR3 region has 15 residues. Germline V gives CDR1 MGHRA, CDR2 YSYEKL. The DNA of the CDR3 is TGCGCCAGCAGCCAAGGTCCGGGGGAAAATGAAAAACTGTTTTTT. It codes for CASSQGPGENEKLFF.

The V gene is TRBV9, the J gene TRBJ2-2; tentatively, D is TRBD1 (5 bases). From germline, CDR1 is SGDLS and CDR2 YYNGEE. CDR3 size: 15 residues. Trimming stripped 0 bases from V and 6 bases from J, with 12 bases between. Here the CDR3 DNA reads TGTGCCAGCAGCGTAGGGGGCCTTATGGCCGGGGAGCTGTTTTTT. This sequence encodes CASSVGGLMAGELFF.

The V and J genes are TRBV5-6 and TRBJ2-2; D unclear. The CDR3 has 14 residues. Germline V CDR1 and CDR2: SGHDT, YYEEEE. Trimming took 4 bases from V and 6 from J, leaving 13 bases between them. The CDR3 nucleotides are TGTGCCAGCAGCGATGTATCGAGAGCCGGGGAGCTGTTTTTT. This translates into CASSDVSRAGELFF. The whole variable domain, filled in from reference TRBV5-6 and TRBJ2-2, reads DAGVTQSPTHLIKTRGQQVTLRCSPKSGHDTVSWYQQALGQGPQFIFQYYEEEERQRGNFPDRFSGHQFPNYSSELNVNALLLGDSALYLCASSDVSRAGELFFGEGSRLTVL.

To note about this clone: A junction end diverges from the germline sequence, so it may reflect a read error. Other nucleotide sequences from this sample produce the same CDR3. The chain is built from TRBV14 and TRBJ2-7, with D perhaps TRBD1 (6 bases). The germline V gene has CDR1 SGHDN and CDR2 FVKESK. The CDR3 loop spans 14 amino acids. DNA for the CDR3: TGCGCCAGCAGGCGGACAGCTGGCAGGAACGAGCAGTACTTC. It is translated as CASRRTAGRNEQYF. Together with reference TRBV14 and TRBJ2-7, the CDR3 gives the full variable domain: EAGVTQFPSHSVIEKGQTVTLRCDPISGHDNLYWYRRVMGKEIKFLLHFVKESKQDESGMPNNRFLAERTGGTYSTLKVQPAELEDSGVYFCASRRTAGRNEQYFGPGTRLTVT.

This rearrangement joins TRBV25-1 to TRBJ1-1, with D perhaps TRBD1 (5 bases). This CDR3 contains 14 residues. V was pared by 2 bases and J by 5 bases, with 12 bases between. CDR1 and CDR2 (germline): MGHDK, SYGVNS. The CDR3: CASSEPQGLTEAFF. In DNA form, the CDR3 reads TGTGCCAGCAGTGAACCGCAGGGTCTGACTGAAGCTTTCTTT. Combining the CDR3 with reference TRBV25-1 and TRBJ1-1 gives the whole variable domain EADIYQTPRYLVIGTGKKITLECSQTMGHDKMYWYQQDPGMELHLIHYSYGVNSTEKGDLSSESTVSRIRTEHFPLTLESARPSHTSQYLCASSEPQGLTEAFFGQGTRLTVV.

CDR3 DNA sequence: TGTGCCAGCAGTTCTACACAGAACTATGGCTACACCTTC. Amino acids: CASSSTQNYGYTF. The J gene is TRBJ1-2, the V gene TRBV6-1; D gene unclear. Per germline, CDR1 MNHNS and CDR2 SASEGT. This CDR3 region has 13 residues. Trimming took 5 bases from V and 2 from J, leaving 9 bases between them.

The chain carries TRBV19 and TRBJ2-7; 7 nucleotides agree with TRBD1. The length of the CDR3 is 12 residues. The ends lost 4 bases at V and 6 bases at J; junction bases unmatched: 3. Germline values: CDR1 LNHDA, CDR2 SQIVND (reference sequence). The CDR3 DNA follows: TGTGCCAGTAGTAAGACAGGGTTCGAGCAGTACTTC. This codes for CASSKTGFEQYF.

This clone occurred a few times. The J gene is TRBJ1-2, the V gene TRBV7-8; 12 bases line up with TRBD1. The trim removed 0 bases at V and 4 bases at J, leaving 9 bases unmatched. The CDR3 runs 18 residues. Per germline, CDR1 SGHVS and CDR2 FQNEAQ. The DNA of the CDR3 is TGTGCCAGCAGCTTAGCGCAGGGACAGGGGGCCACCGCCTATGGCTACACCTTC. The encoded protein is CASSLAQGQGATAYGYTF.

The chain is built from TRBV28 and TRBJ2-2, with 8 bases matching TRBD2. Germline V CDR1 and CDR2: MDHEN, SYDVKM. This CDR3 region has 16 residues. V gave up 3 bases and J gave up 3 bases; unmatched junction bases: 6. CDR3 sequence (DNA): TGTGCCAGCAGTTTCATGGCTAGCGGGTACACCGGGGAGCTGTTTTTT. Translated, it gives CASSFMASGYTGELFF.